Shown below are 29 T cell receptor beta chains from a single sample sequenced in a study of blood T cell repertoires in COVID-19. TCRdb keeps only in-frame clones here, not all; method: immunoSEQ multiplex PCR. The sample gives roughly 110,000 clones, approximately 81% of which show up once; 13% is in the top ten. The sequenced sample consisted of peripheral blood. These receptor sequences come from a human donor in a cohort sampled during active COVID-19.

V usage is TRBV9 and J usage is TRBJ1-2, with 9 nucleotides matching TRBD1. This CDR3 is built from 14 residues. CDR1 is SGDLS and CDR2 is YYNGEE in the germline V gene. V lost 4 bases to trimming and J lost 4 bases; unmatched junction nucleotides: 5. The CDR3 reads CASSQGQGSYGYTF. CDR3 DNA: TGTGCCAGCAGCCAGGGACAGGGTAGCTATGGCTACACCTTC. Combining the CDR3 with reference TRBV9 and TRBJ1-2 gives the whole variable domain DSGVTQTPKHLITATGQRVTLRCSPRSGDLSVYWYQQSLDQGLQFLIQYYNGEERAKGNILERFSAQQFPDLHSELNLSSLELGDSALYFCASSQGQGSYGYTFGSGTRLTVV.

The rearrangement joins TRBV4-2 to TRBJ1-6; TRBD1 agrees at 7 bases. Germline CDR1 LGHNA, CDR2 YNFKEQ. The CDR3 sequence is 15 residues long. The V and J ends lost 3 bases and 7 bases, in that order; junction bases with no gene match: 6. Here the CDR3 reads CASSQEKTGNSPLHF. The CDR3 region has the DNA TGTGCCAGCAGCCAGGAGAAGACAGGGAATTCACCCCTCCACTTT.

In this sample, this clone turned up once. The gene calls are TRBV7-6 and TRBJ1-4; D is unresolved. Trimming pared 5 bases from V and 0 bases from J, leaving 10 bases between. The CDR3 is 15 residues long. The germline CDR1 and CDR2 sequences are SGHVS and FNYEAQ. In DNA form, the CDR3 reads TGTGCCAGCAGCCACGGTACAGCAACTAATGAAAAACTGTTTTTT. Residues: CASSHGTATNEKLFF.

In DNA form, the CDR3 reads TGTGCCAGCAGCTTCGGGGGGCGGCGCGAGCAGTACTTC. Residues: CASSFGGRREQYF. The chain has TRBV5-6 and TRBJ2-7; D might be TRBD2 (7 bases). There are 13 residues in the CDR3. Between the trimmed V and J ends, which lost 2 bases and 6 bases, there was a span of 12 bases. Germline CDR1 and CDR2: SGHDT and YYEEEE.

V is TRBV3-1 (or the pseudogene TRBV3-2) and J is TRBJ2-5; weak D call: TRBD2 (5 bases). The germline V gene has CDR1 LGHDT and CDR2 YNNKEL (reference sequence). V was trimmed by 0 bases and J by 5 bases, leaving 16 bases between them. The CDR3 sequence is 16 residues long. This CDR3 is CASSQDVESGHETQYF. CDR3 coding DNA: TGTGCCAGCAGCCAAGACGTAGAAAGCGGTCACGAGACCCAGTACTTC.

The genes are TRBV6-5 and TRBJ1-1, with D perhaps TRBD1 (5 bases). Trimming cost V 6 bases and J 0 bases, with 11 bases left between them. Germline CDR1 and CDR2: MNHEY and SVGAGI. The CDR3 runs 14 residues. The CDR3 region has the DNA TGTGCCAGCAGAACCAGGGACTTGAACACTGAAGCTTTCTTT. It specifies CASRTRDLNTEAFF.

The V call is TRBV24-1, the J call TRBJ1-2; 9 bases map to TRBD1. V lost 3 bases to trimming and J lost 4 bases; unmatched junction nucleotides: 8. Germline V gives CDR1 KGHDR, CDR2 SFDVKD. This CDR3 contains 16 residues. In DNA form, the CDR3 reads TGTGCCACCAGTGATCCACCGGGACAGGGCGGCTATGGCTACACCTTC. Encoded protein: CATSDPPGQGGYGYTF.

This clone was seen a few times. The chain has TRBV19 and TRBJ1-5; 8 nucleotides align to TRBD1. The CDR3 runs 14 residues. Per the germline V gene, CDR1 is LNHDA and CDR2 is SQIVND (reference sequence). V lost 4 bases and J lost 6; bases outside the gene matches: 5. The CDR3 loop reads CASSRGQGAQPQHF. The CDR3 DNA reads TGTGCCAGTAGTAGGGGGCAGGGGGCTCAGCCCCAGCATTTT.

This clone was found once. The rearrangement links TRBV30 to TRBJ1-1, with 7 bases identical to TRBD1. The CDR3 has 10 residues. Germline CDR1 and CDR2: GTSNPN and SVGIG (reference sequence). The V and J ends lost 5 bases and 9 bases, in that order; junction bases with no gene match: 3. In DNA form, the CDR3 reads TGTGCCTGGGGGACAGAAAAAGCTTTCTTT. Translating gives CAWGTEKAFF.

V gene TRBV6-5 combines with J gene TRBJ2-1, with 13 positions matching TRBD2. The germline V gene encodes CDR1 MNHEY and CDR2 SVGAGI. This CDR3 contains 16 residues. V shed 4 bases, J shed 7 bases, and the junction held 7 bases outside the gene matches. CDR3: CASSSRTSGGSNEQFF. The CDR3 nucleotides are TGTGCCAGCAGTTCTAGGACTAGCGGGGGTAGTAATGAGCAGTTCTTC.

This chain joins TRBV9 and TRBJ1-2; 11 bases line up with TRBD1. CDR3 size: 13 residues. CDR1 is SGDLS, CDR2 YYNGEE, per germline. V lost 7 bases and J lost 4; bases outside the gene matches: 3. This CDR3 is CASGQGASYGYTF. The CDR3 nucleotides are TGTGCCAGCGGACAGGGGGCAAGCTATGGCTACACCTTC.

The CDR3 region has the DNA TGTGCCAGCCCGACAGGGCGGAACACTGAAGCTTTCTTT. Translation: CASPTGRNTEAFF. This chain uses TRBV6-5 with TRBJ1-1; the match to TRBD1 covers 7 bases. CDR1 is MNHEY and CDR2 is SVGAGI in the germline V gene. The CDR3 sequence is 13 residues long. Germline trimming cut 8 bases from V and 1 base from J; bases unmatched to any gene: 4.

The gene calls are TRBV7-2 and TRBJ2-5; TRBD2 agrees at 7 bases. Per the germline V gene, CDR1 is SGHTA and CDR2 is FQGNSA. The CDR3 is 13 amino acids. V dropped 6 bases and J dropped 7; count of bases not matched to a gene: 8. CDR3 amino acids: CASRLTREGTQYF. As DNA, the CDR3 is TGTGCCAGCAGACTCACTAGGGAGGGGACCCAGTACTTC.

This clone has just a few counts. The chain carries TRBV20-1 and TRBJ1-5; D is undetermined. The CDR3 is made up of 14 amino acids. Trimming removed 3 bases at V and 2 bases at J, with 11 bases between. CDR1 and CDR2 (germline): DFQATT, SNEGSKA (reference sequence). CDR3 residues: CSASTTAGNQPQHF. The CDR3 DNA sequence: TGCAGTGCTAGTACCACGGCGGGCAATCAGCCCCAGCATTTT.

This chain connects TRBV6-4 to TRBJ1-5; D perhaps matches TRBD1 (5 bases). V was trimmed by 0 bases and J by 3 bases, leaving 12 bases between them. Per the germline V gene, CDR1 is MRHNA and CDR2 is SNTAGT. The CDR3 sequence is 16 residues long. CDR3 bases: TGTGCCAGCAGTGACTCGAGTCACAGGAACAATCAGCCCCAGCATTTT. This encodes CASSDSSHRNNQPQHF.

The V gene is TRBV28, the J gene TRBJ2-7, with a possible D match to TRBD1 (6 bases). The V and J ends lost 8 bases and 3 bases respectively, with 11 bases between them. The length of the CDR3 is 12 residues. CDR1 and CDR2 (germline): MDHEN, SYDVKM. The CDR3 sequence: CASGGLHYEQYF. CDR3 coding DNA: TGTGCCAGCGGGGGCTTGCACTACGAGCAGTACTTC.

V gene TRBV10-1 combines with J gene TRBJ1-1; a weak D match, TRBD1 (6 bases). V dropped 6 bases and J dropped 1 base, with 9 bases sitting between them. There are 13 residues in the CDR3. CDR1 and CDR2 from the germline V gene are WNHNN and SYGVQD (reference sequence). The CDR3 DNA is TGCGCCAGCAGAAACAGGGAGAACACTGAAGCTTTCTTT. Translation gives CASRNRENTEAFF.

The rearrangement uses TRBV6-2 or TRBV6-3 and TRBJ1-5, with unresolved D. The ends were cut back, 5 bases at V and 4 bases at J, with 15 bases in the middle. The CDR3 has 15 amino acids. CDR1 MNHEY and CDR2 SVGEGT come from the germline V gene. Here the CDR3 DNA reads TGTGCCAGCAGTCGGTTAGCTCTTATGAATCAGCCCCAGCATTTT. It specifies CASSRLALMNQPQHF.

This chain joins TRBV4-3 and TRBJ1-1; 10 bases match TRBD1. V was clipped by 4 bases and J by 6 bases; unmatched bases: 5. Germline CDR1 reads LGHNA; CDR2 reads YSLEER. The length of the CDR3 is 14 residues. The CDR3 DNA sequence: TGCGCCAGCAGCCTCGACAGGGGGCGTTCTGAAGCTTTCTTT. Translating it yields CASSLDRGRSEAFF.

The rearrangement uses TRBV7-9 and TRBJ2-1, with a weak D call TRBD1 (6 bases). The V and J ends lost 1 base and 6 bases respectively, with 10 bases between them. Germline CDR1 SEHNR, CDR2 FQNEAQ (reference sequence). The CDR3 is 14 amino acids. The CDR3 DNA is TGTGCCAGCAGCTTAGGTGAAGGGGGCAATGAGCAGTTCTTC. Amino acid sequence: CASSLGEGGNEQFF.

This chain joins TRBV6-5 and TRBJ2-7; the D is unclear. The CDR3 runs 14 residues. Germline lookup yields CDR1 MNHEY and CDR2 SVGAGI. V was trimmed by 4 bases and J by 7 bases, leaving 17 bases between them. This chain's CDR3 is CASSSSFLVVEQYF. The DNA for the CDR3 is TGTGCCAGCAGTTCATCCTTCCTGGTAGTTGAGCAGTACTTC.

V usage is TRBV24-1 and J usage is TRBJ1-5; the D is unclear. This CDR3 region has 14 residues. Germline V CDR1 and CDR2: KGHDR, SFDVKD. V was shortened by 4 bases and J by 9 bases, with 15 bases between the two germline ends. Here the CDR3 DNA reads TGTGCCACCAGTGACTCCCGGGGTCGGGGGCCCCAGCATTTT. Translation gives CATSDSRGRGPQHF.

The rearrangement uses TRBV9 and TRBJ2-3; 8 nucleotides line up with TRBD2. CDR3 size: 15 residues. The trim removed 3 bases at V and 2 bases at J, leaving 5 bases unmatched. Germline CDR1 and CDR2: SGDLS and YYNGEE. The CDR3 DNA is TGTGCCAGCAGCGCGGGGGGGTTGCCCACAGATACGCAGTATTTT. It specifies CASSAGGLPTDTQYF.

The chain recombines TRBV2 with TRBJ1-1, with 7 bases fitting TRBD1. CDR3 length: 14 amino acids. The V gene end was trimmed by 4 bases and the J gene end by 3 bases; junction bases not matched to a gene: 5. Germline V CDR1 and CDR2: SNHLY, FYNNEI. CDR3 sequence (DNA): TGTGCCAGCAGTGCCCTAGACAGGGACACTGAAGCTTTCTTT. This codes for CASSALDRDTEAFF.

The chain recombines TRBV16 with TRBJ2-7; 8 nucleotides agree with TRBD2. V trimming: 3 bases; J trimming: 0 bases; junction bases outside the gene matches: 7. The germline CDR1 and CDR2 sequences are KGHSY and FQNENV. The CDR3 consists of 16 residues. The CDR3: CASSQDRRGASYEQYF. The CDR3 coding sequence is TGTGCCAGCAGCCAGGATCGGCGGGGGGCCTCCTACGAGCAGTACTTC.

The chain couples TRBV6-2 or TRBV6-3 to TRBJ1-2; no reliable D call. This CDR3 region has 16 residues. Trimming stripped 4 bases from V and 6 bases from J, with 21 bases between. CDR1 is MNHEY, CDR2 SVGEGT, per germline. The CDR3 is CASSSMRRVYLNGYTF. The CDR3 DNA sequence: TGTGCCAGCAGTTCCATGCGGAGGGTATATTTGAATGGCTACACCTTC.

This rearrangement joins TRBV7-9 to TRBJ2-1; tentatively, D is TRBD1 (5 bases). Germline V gives CDR1 SEHNR, CDR2 FQNEAQ (reference sequence). The V end was cut by 3 bases, the J end by 12 bases, with 15 bases between. This CDR3 comprises 13 residues. CDR3 region: CASSFGPKQGQFF. The CDR3, as DNA: TGTGCCAGCAGCTTTGGCCCTAAGCAGGGGCAGTTCTTC.

As DNA, the CDR3 is TGTGCCAGCAGCGCCGGGACAGGGGGCGTAGCGGATACGCAGTATTTT. Residues: CASSAGTGGVADTQYF. The genes are TRBV9 and TRBJ2-3, with TRBD1 identical over 12 bases. From germline, CDR1 is SGDLS and CDR2 YYNGEE. Trimming cost V 3 bases and J 6 bases; bases outside gene matches: 8. There are 16 residues in the CDR3.

V is TRBV9 and J is TRBJ1-1, with a weak D call TRBD1 (6 bases). There are 13 residues in the CDR3. The ends were cut back, 10 bases at V and 5 bases at J, with 18 bases in the middle. Per the germline V gene, CDR1 is SGDLS and CDR2 is YYNGEE. CDR3 in amino acids: CAGSVGAGTEAFF. The CDR3, as DNA: TGTGCCGGGTCTGTGGGGGCCGGGACTGAAGCTTTCTTT.